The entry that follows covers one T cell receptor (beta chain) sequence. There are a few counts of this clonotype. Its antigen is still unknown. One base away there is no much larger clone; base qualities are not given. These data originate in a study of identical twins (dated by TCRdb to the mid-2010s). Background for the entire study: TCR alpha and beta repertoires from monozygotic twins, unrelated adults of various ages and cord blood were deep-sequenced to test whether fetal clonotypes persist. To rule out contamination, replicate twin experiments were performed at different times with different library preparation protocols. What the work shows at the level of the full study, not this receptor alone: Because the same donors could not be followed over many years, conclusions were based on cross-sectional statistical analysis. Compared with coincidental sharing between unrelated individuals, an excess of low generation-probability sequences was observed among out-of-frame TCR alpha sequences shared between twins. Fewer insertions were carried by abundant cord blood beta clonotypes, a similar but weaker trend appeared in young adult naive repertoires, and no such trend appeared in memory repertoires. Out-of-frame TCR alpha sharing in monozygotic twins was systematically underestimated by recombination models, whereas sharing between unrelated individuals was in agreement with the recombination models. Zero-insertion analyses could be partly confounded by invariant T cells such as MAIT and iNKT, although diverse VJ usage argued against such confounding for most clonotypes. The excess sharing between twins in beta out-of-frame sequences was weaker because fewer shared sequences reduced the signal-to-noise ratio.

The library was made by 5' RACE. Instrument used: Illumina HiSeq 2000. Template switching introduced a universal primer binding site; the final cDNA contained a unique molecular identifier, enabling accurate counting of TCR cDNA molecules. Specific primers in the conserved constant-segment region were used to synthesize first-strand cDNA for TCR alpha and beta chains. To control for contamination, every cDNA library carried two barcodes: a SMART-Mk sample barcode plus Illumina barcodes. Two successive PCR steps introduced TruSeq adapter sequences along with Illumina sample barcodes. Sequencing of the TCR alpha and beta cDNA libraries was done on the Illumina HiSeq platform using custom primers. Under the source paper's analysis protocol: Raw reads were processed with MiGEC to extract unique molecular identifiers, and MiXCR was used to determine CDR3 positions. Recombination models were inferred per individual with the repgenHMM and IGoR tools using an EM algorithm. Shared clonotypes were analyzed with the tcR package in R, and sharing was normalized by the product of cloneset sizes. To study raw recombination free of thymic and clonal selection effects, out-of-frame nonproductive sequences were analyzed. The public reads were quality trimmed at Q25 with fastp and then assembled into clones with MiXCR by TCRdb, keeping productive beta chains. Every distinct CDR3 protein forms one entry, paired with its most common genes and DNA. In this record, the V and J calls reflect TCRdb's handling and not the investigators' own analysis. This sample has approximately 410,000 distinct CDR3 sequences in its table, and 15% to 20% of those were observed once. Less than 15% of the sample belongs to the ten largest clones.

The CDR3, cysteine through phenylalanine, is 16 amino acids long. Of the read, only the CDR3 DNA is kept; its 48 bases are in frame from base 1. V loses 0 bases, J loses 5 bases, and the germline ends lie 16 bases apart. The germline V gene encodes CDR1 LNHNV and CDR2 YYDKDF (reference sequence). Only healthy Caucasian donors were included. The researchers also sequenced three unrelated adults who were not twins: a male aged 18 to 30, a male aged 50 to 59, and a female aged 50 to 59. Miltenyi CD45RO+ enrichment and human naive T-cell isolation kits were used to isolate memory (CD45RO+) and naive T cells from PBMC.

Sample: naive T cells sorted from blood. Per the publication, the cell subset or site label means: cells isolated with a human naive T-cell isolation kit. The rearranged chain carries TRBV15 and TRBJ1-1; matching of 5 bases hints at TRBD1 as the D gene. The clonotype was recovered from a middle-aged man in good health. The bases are TGTGCCACCAGCAGAGATCCTACAGGAGGTCGAACTGAAGCTTTCTTT. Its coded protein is CATSRDPTGGRTEAFF.